This T cell receptor beta chain was recorded in a study of OX40 agonist ivuxolimab in advanced cancers. Study-level background: Ivuxolimab was a fully human IgG2 agonistic monoclonal antibody targeting the costimulatory receptor OX40 (CD134). Of the approximately 50 dose-escalation patients, hepatocellular carcinoma was present in around 20, melanoma in approximately 15, renal cell carcinoma in 9 and head and neck cancer in 9. Patients were allowed to have had prior anti-PD-1, anti-PD-L1 or anti-CTLA-4 therapy, and approximately 41% of the dose-escalation patients had previously received checkpoint inhibitors. The monotherapy dose-escalation portion (N of about 52 patients) of the phase I ivuxolimab trial is reported in the paper. Intravenous ivuxolimab was administered to patients every 2 weeks at six dose levels: 0.01, 0.1, 0.3, 1.5, 3 and 10 mg/kg. Three dose-escalation patients achieved partial responses, one with hepatocellular carcinoma and two with cutaneous melanoma. Peripheral TCRbeta sequencing aimed to test whether ivuxolimab altered TCR sequence diversity and caused clonal T-cell expansion. In the dose-escalation cohort, around four fifths of patients were male, and the mean age was approximately 64 years, with a range of about 23 to 80. Study-level results and caveats: Low levels of normalized T-cell clonal expansion were also shown by some nonresponding patients. Clonal expansion of both CD4+ and CD8+ blood T cells was observed from baseline to week 6 at doses 0.1 to 3.0 mg/kg. After ivuxolimab, expanded clones were on average more numerous among CD8+ T cells than among CD4+ T cells. Antigen specificity was not determined for the clonally expanded peripheral T cells. Partial responders in the 0.1-3.0 mg/kg groups had among the lowest normalized peripheral clonal expansion, especially among CD8+ T cells.

Concerning this clone itself: Its antigen is still unknown. Base quality data are lacking; no much larger clone is found one base away.

Including the terminal cysteine and phenylalanine, the CDR3 comprises 15 residues. Here the CDR3 DNA is all that survives: 45 bases in frame from base 1. V gives up 5 bases and J gives up 3 bases, and the segment between their germline ends measures 17 bases. The CDR1 and CDR2 encoded by the germline V gene (reference sequence) are LNHDA and SQIVND. The trial excluded patients who had a history of autoimmune disease or who were on systemic immunosuppression. Peripheral blood for TCR sequencing was collected from all dose cohorts at baseline, on cycle 4 day 1, and on cycle 7 day 1. Samples were obtained from an open-label, multicenter, first-in-human phase I dose-escalation trial of ivuxolimab. Adults with locally advanced or metastatic melanoma, renal cell, hepatocellular, or head and neck squamous cell carcinoma were enrolled in the trial. Before TCR sequencing, CD4+ T cells and CD8+ T cells were sorted from peripheral blood as separate populations.

Genomic DNA was isolated from the sorted cells so that the TCRbeta CDR3 region could be sequenced. TCRbeta CDR3 regions were sequenced using the immunoSEQ Assay. What TCRdb holds here is the immuneACCESS table cut down to in-frame rearrangements. Part of the clones is not present; checked against another copy, under half of the missing clones reflect an unresolved V gene, and the others are unexplained. Across this sample there are about 34,000 clones, with approximately 91% seen only once. Jointly, the top ten make up under 5.5% of the sample. Sequencing used CD4+ or CD8+ T cells sorted from blood, obtained in a trial of the OX40 agonist ivuxolimab. The sequence joins TRBV19 to TRBJ2-7, with the D call perhaps TRBD1 or TRBD2, as 6 bases match in each case. This clonotype was obtained from an adult with an advanced solid tumor such as melanoma, head and neck, liver or kidney cancer. The sequenced DNA is TGTGCCAGTAGTGATTCTACAGGGACTCGCTACGAGCAGTACTTC. The encoded protein is CASSDSTGTRYEQYF.